This TCR beta chain appears in the sequencing data of a study of blood T cell repertoires in COVID-19. Study overall: Sample material is recorded as cDNA or gDNA derived from T cells, B-cell-depleted T cells, or PBMCs.

Libraries were prepared by immunoSEQ multiplex PCR; TCRdb keeps only in-frame clonotypes and omits some of them. The table shows 100,000 to 150,000 clones, with approximately 91% occurring only once. There are 12 residues in the CDR3. Per the germline V gene, CDR1 is SEHNR and CDR2 is FQNEAQ (reference sequence). V was clipped by 3 bases and J by 5 bases, with 7 bases between them. The source material was peripheral blood. The clonotype was recovered from a woman older than 75 with acute or convalescent COVID-19. This chain joins TRBV7-9 and TRBJ1-2; D not resolved. DNA for the CDR3: TGTGCCAGCAGCTTTGAGGGTTATGGCTACACCTTC. Its translation is CASSFEGYGYTF. Together with reference TRBV7-9 and TRBJ1-2, the CDR3 gives the full variable domain: DTGVSQNPRHKITKRGQNVTFRCDPISEHNRLYWYRQTLGQGPEFLTYFQNEAQLEKSRLLSDRFSAERPKGSFSTLEIQRTEQGDSAMYLCASSFEGYGYTFGSGTRLTVV.